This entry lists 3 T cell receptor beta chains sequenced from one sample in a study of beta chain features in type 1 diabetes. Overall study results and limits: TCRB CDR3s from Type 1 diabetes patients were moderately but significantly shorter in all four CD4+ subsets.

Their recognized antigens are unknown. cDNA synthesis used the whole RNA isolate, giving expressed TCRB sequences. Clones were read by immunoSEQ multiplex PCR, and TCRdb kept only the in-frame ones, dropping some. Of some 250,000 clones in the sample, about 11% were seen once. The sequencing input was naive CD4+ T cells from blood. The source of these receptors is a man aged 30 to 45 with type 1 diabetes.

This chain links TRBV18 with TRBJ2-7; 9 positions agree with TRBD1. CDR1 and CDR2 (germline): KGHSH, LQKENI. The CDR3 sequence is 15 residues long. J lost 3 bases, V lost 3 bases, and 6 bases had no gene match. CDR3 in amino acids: CASSPPGTGHYEQYF. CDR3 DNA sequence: TGTGCCAGCTCACCCCCCGGGACAGGGCACTACGAGCAGTACTTC.

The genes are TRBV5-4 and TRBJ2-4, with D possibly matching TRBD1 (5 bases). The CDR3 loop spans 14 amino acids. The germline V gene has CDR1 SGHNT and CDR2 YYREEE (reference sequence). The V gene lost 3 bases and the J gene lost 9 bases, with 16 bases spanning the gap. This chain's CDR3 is CASSSLRAVGIQYF. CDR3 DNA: TGTGCCAGCAGCTCGCTCAGGGCTGTCGGCATTCAGTACTTC.

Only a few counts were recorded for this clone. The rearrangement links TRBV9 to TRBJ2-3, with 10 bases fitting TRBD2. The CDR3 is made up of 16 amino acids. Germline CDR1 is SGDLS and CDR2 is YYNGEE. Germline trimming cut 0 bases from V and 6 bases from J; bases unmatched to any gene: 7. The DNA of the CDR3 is TGTGCCAGCAGCGTAGGGGCTAGCGGGGGCCGGGATACGCAGTATTTT. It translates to CASSVGASGGRDTQYF.